This TCR beta chain originates from a study of blood T cell repertoires in COVID-19. Source study methods: Estimated nucleated cell counts came from reference gene primer amplification. Measured with immunoSEQ multiplex PCR; TCRdb has only the in-frame clones, and not every one. V and J calls and clone size are those listed in that table; D and trimming were worked out from the DNA. The table records about 150,000 clones, roughly four fifths of them present only once. Per the germline V gene, CDR1 is SGHNT and CDR2 is YENEEA. The V end was cut by 1 base, the J end by 7 bases, with 14 bases between. CDR3 length equals 15 residues.

The chain has TRBV11-3 and TRBJ2-1; TRBD2 is a possible D gene (6 bases). Sequenced input: peripheral blood. The TCR originated in a human donor with acute or convalescent COVID-19. The donor label of this sample is uncertain. CDR3 coding DNA: TGTGCCAGCAGCTTAGGGGGGGAAGTGGTTAATGAGCAGTTCTTC. Translating it yields CASSLGGEVVNEQFF.